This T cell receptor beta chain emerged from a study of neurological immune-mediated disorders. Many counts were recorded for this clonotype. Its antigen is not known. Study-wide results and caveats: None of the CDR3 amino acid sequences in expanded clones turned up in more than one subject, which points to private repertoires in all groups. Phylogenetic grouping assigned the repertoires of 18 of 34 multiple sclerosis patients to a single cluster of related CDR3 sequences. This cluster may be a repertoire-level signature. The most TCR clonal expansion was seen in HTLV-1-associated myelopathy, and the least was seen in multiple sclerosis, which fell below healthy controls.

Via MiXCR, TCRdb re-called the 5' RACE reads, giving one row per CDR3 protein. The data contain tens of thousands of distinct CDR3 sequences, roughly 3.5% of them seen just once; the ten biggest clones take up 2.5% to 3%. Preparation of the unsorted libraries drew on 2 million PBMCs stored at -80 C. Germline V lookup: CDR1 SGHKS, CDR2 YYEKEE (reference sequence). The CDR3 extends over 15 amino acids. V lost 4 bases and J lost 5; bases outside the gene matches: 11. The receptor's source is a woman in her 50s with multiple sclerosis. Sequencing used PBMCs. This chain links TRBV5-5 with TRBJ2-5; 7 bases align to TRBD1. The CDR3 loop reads CASSLGTAGWETQYF. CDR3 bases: TGTGCCAGCAGCCTAGGGACAGCCGGGTGGGAGACCCAGTACTTC.